Listed here are 11 T cell receptor beta chains from one sample, sequenced in a study of chemoradiotherapy in HPV16-positive cancers. This table comes from immunoSEQ multiplex PCR, and its TCRdb copy is limited to in-frame clones, with some not included. The repertoire has 5,000 to 6,500 clones, 70% to 90% of them found once; the top ten carry roughly 27%. The specimen was blood, collected from a patient who underwent chemoradiotherapy. All receptors come from a human donor with HPV-associated anogenital cancer.

The chain couples TRBV11-2 to TRBJ2-7; D not resolved. The V gene lost 4 bases and the J gene lost 3 bases, with 4 bases spanning the gap. The CDR3 runs 11 residues. Germline CDR1 SGHAT, CDR2 FQNNGV. CDR3 DNA sequence: TGTGCCAGCAGCTCCGTCTACGAGCAGTACTTC. Translated: CASSSVYEQYF.

The V and J genes are TRBV10-3 and TRBJ2-3, with 7 bases fitting TRBD2. The CDR3 extends over 24 amino acids. Losses at the gene ends were 3 bases for V and 2 bases for J; bases not matched to a gene: 32. The germline gives CDR1 ENHRY, CDR2 SYGVKD. The CDR3 region is CAISDTSSPGGTSDSVLDTDTQYF. DNA for the CDR3: TGTGCCATCAGTGACACCTCCTCCCCCGGTGGAACTAGCGATAGTGTTCTTGACACAGATACGCAGTATTTT.

The chain uses TRBV30 and TRBJ2-1; D not resolved. CDR1 is GTSNPN, CDR2 SVGIG, per germline (reference sequence). The CDR3 consists of 15 residues. V lost 0 bases to trimming and J lost 0 bases, with 9 bases between them. DNA of the CDR3: TGTGCCTGGAGTGTCCCAGAGAGCTCCTACAATGAGCAGTTCTTC. Encoded protein: CAWSVPESSYNEQFF. Full variable domain (missing parts from reference TRBV30 and TRBJ2-1): SQTIHQWPATLVQPVGSPLSLECTVEGTSNPNLYWYRQAAGRGLQLLFYSVGIGQISSEVPQNLSASRPQDRQFILSSKKLLLSDSGFYLCAWSVPESSYNEQFFGPGTRLTVL.

The chain uses TRBV4-3 and TRBJ2-3; 7 nucleotides agree with TRBD2. Trimming at V came to 4 bases and at J to 1 base, leaving 5 bases not matched to a gene. CDR3 length: 15 residues. From germline, CDR1 is LGHNA and CDR2 YSLEER. DNA for the CDR3: TGCGCCAGCAGCCCTAGCGGCCTCCGCACAGATACGCAGTATTTT. Encoded protein: CASSPSGLRTDTQYF.

The chain employs TRBV18 and TRBJ1-6; D is ambiguous. Germline V gives CDR1 KGHSH, CDR2 LQKENI. The CDR3 runs to 16 residues. Trimming stripped 2 bases from V and 0 bases from J, with 8 bases between. This chain's CDR3 is CASSPTSVSYNSPLHF. The CDR3 DNA is TGTGCCAGCTCACCAACGTCAGTCTCCTATAATTCACCCCTCCACTTT.

The chain uses TRBV5-4 and TRBJ2-2; D not certain. CDR3 size: 16 residues. Trimming cost V 1 base and J 1 base, with 11 bases left between them. CDR1 and CDR2 (germline): SGHNT, YYREEE (reference sequence). The CDR3 here is CASSLRAVVNTGELFF. In DNA, the CDR3 is TGTGCCAGCAGCTTGAGGGCAGTAGTGAACACCGGGGAGCTGTTTTTT.

CDR3 in DNA: TGTGCCAGCAGTGAAGGCGGGACAGCCTACGAGCAGTACTTC. Translated, it gives CASSEGGTAYEQYF. The V and J genes are TRBV6-1 and TRBJ2-7; maybe TRBD1 (7 bases). Trimming stripped 1 base from V and 2 bases from J, with 9 bases between. Germline assignment: CDR1 MNHNS and CDR2 SASEGT. CDR3 size: 14 residues.

The CDR3 reads CASRGPTDTQYF. The CDR3 nucleotides are TGTGCCAGCAGGGGACCCACAGATACGCAGTATTTT. The chain has TRBV6-5 and TRBJ2-3; possibly TRBD1 or TRBD2 for D (5 bases each). V lost 6 bases and J 2 bases, leaving 6 bases between the germline ends. This CDR3 contains 12 residues. The V gene's germline CDR1 is MNHEY and CDR2 SVGAGI.

A word on this clone: Its ends do not fully match the called genes, so a read error is possible. V gene TRBV7-3 combines with J gene TRBJ2-3; 10 bases map to TRBD1. Germline CDR1 and CDR2: SGHTA and FQGTGA. The CDR3 has 15 residues. The CDR3 DNA follows: TGTGCCAGCAGCCGGACAGGGGGTTCCACAAATACGCAGTATTTT. Translated, it gives CASSRTGGSTNTQYF. Drawing the rest from reference TRBV7-3 and TRBJ2-3, the complete variable domain is GAGVSQTPSNKVTEKGKYVELRCDPISGHTALYWYRQSLGQGPEFLIYFQGTGAADDSGLPNDRFFAVRPEGSVSTLKIQRTERGDSAVYLCASSRTGGSTNTQYFGPGTRLTVL.

This clone showed up just once. The rearrangement links TRBV28 to TRBJ1-2; weak D call: TRBD1 (6 bases). CDR3 length equals 13 residues. Germline loops: CDR1 MDHEN, CDR2 SYDVKM. Trimming took off 6 bases at V and 2 bases at J, with 10 bases between the two ends. The CDR3, as DNA: TGTGCCAGCAGATCAGGGGAGAACTATGGCTACACCTTC. Translated: CASRSGENYGYTF.

The J gene is TRBJ1-2, the V gene TRBV6-6, with 8 bases fitting TRBD1. CDR1 is MNHNY, CDR2 SVGAGI, per germline (reference sequence). V lost 3 bases to trimming and J lost 4 bases; unmatched junction nucleotides: 7. The CDR3 contains 15 residues. This CDR3 is CASSYSPGQAYGYTF. The CDR3 region has the DNA TGTGCCAGCAGTTATTCCCCGGGACAGGCCTATGGCTACACCTTC.